The sequence of this T cell receptor (beta chain) was determined in a study of CXCR3-negative and CXCR3-positive naive CD8 T cells. On the study more broadly: Overall TRB read output was some 140 million, and each library contained about 1.5 +/- 0.3 million reads. Study-wide results and limits: Memory cells showed distinct TRBV-TRBJ patterns, while the two naive subsets matched. Compared with CXCR3-negative naive cells, CXCR3-positive naive cells showed more hydrophobic TRB CDR3s.

It was by 5' RACE with UMI labels that the TRB cDNA libraries were prepared. TCRdb re-called the 5' RACE reads, yielding one record per CDR3 amino acid sequence without DNA. In all, the sample yields some 130,000 distinct CDR3 sequences. CDR1 and CDR2 (germline): WNHNN, SYGVQD (reference sequence). The CDR3 has 17 amino acids. Comments on this clonotype: Its specificity is not known.

The sample consisted of naive CXCR3+ CD8+ T cells from blood. Subset described: CD45RO-CCR7+CD27+CD95- naive CD8+ T cells expressing CXCR3 (TNR3+). This chain links TRBV10-1 with TRBJ2-1; TCRdb selects TRBD1, and the lack of DNA leaves this call unchecked. This clonotype was obtained from a human donor in good health. Some clones in this sample may be carry-over from other donors' samples. CDR3 sequence reads: CASSDLTGTAPHNEQFF.